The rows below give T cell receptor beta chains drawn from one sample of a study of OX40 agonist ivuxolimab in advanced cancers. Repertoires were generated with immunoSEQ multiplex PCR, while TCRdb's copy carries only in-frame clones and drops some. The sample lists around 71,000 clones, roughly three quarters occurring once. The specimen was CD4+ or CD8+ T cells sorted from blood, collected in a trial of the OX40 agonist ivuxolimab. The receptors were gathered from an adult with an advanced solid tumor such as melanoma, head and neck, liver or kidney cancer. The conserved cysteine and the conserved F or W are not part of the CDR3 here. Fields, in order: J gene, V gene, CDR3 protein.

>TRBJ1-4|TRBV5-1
ASSTAGQGAREKLF
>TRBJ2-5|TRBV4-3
ASSSRIQETQY
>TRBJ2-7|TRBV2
ASSPGLAVGEQY
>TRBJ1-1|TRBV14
ASSQETRGTEAF
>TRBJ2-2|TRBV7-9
ASSARDRGNGELF
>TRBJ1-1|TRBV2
ASSDVRLNTEAF
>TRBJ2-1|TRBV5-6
ASSLLAGRNEQF
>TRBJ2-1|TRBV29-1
SLLGGQTYNEQF
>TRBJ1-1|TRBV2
ASSERGNTEAF
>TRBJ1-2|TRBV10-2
ASTLKPAVGYT
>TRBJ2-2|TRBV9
ASSPQTATNTGELF
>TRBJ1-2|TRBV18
ASSPPLGTGINYGYT